The T cell receptor beta chain described here comes from a study of blood T cell repertoires in COVID-19. This CDR3 comprises 13 residues. Germline-derived CDR1 and CDR2 are ENHRY and SYGVKD. V trimming: 5 bases; J trimming: 4 bases; junction bases outside the gene matches: 3. Clones were read by immunoSEQ multiplex PCR, and TCRdb kept only the in-frame ones, dropping some. The data show approximately 310,000 clones, with 70% to 90% seen just once and less than 2.5% held by the top ten. This clonotype was sampled from a man younger than 45 who had recovered from COVID-19. V is TRBV10-3 and J is TRBJ1-1; 8 positions agree with TRBD1. What was sequenced was PBMCs or T cells enriched from blood (not recorded which). CDR3 protein: CAISRDRSTEAFF. The CDR3 nucleotides read TGTGCCATCAGTAGGGACAGGTCCACTGAAGCTTTCTTT.